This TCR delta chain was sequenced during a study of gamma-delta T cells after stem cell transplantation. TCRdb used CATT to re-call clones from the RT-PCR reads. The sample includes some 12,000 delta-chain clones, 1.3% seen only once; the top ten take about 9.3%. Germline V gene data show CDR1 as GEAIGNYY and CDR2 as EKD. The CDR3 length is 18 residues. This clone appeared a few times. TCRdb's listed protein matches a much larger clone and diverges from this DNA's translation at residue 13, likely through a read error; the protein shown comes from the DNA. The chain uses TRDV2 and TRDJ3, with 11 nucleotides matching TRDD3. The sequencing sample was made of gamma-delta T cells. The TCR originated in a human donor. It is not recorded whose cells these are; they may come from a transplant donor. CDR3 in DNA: TGTGCCTGTGATAACTGGGGGATAGAGGCCTGGGACGCCCGACAGATGTTTTTC. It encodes CACDNWGIEAWDARQMFF.